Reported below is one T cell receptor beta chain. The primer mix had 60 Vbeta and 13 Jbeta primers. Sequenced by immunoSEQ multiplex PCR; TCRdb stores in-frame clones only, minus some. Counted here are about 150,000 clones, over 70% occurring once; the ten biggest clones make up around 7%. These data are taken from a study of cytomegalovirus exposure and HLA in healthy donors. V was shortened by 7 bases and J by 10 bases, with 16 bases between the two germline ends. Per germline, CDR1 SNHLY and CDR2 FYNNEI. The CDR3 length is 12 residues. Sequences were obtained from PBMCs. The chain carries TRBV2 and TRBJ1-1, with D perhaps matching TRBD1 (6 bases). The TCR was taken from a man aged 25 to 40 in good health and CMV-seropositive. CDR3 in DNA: TGTGCCAGCATGGCGGGGGCAAGGGGAGCTTTCTTT. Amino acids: CASMAGARGAFF.